In this sample, the clone carrying this TCR beta chain turned up once. Its target is not known. Germline is not matched at one junction end, which may reflect a read error. The CDR3 runs 12 residues. Germline CDR1 WNHNN, CDR2 SYGVQD (reference sequence). This sample is drawn from a study of post-analysis software for immune sequencing data. Study-wide background: Relapsing-remitting, secondary progressive and progressive-relapsing multiple sclerosis courses were included. Study-level results: Samples sharing a preparation batch grouped tightly together when assessed by F measure. In multiple sclerosis, normalized Chao1 diversity was significantly below that of controls. Patients used five TRBV segments, including TRBV5-6, TRBV5-1 and TRBV20-1, more often than controls.

Unique-molecular-identifier-tagged TCR beta cDNA libraries were used. Once roughly 0.85 to 11 million T cells were used, 400,000 to 550,000 cDNA molecules resulted. TCRdb recomputed calls from the PCR reads with MiXCR, one row per CDR3 protein. Among about 770,000 distinct CDR3 sequences listed, about 45% were seen once. This chain links TRBV10-1 with TRBJ2-3, with D hard to call. The material sequenced was blood. The receptor's source is a girl between 5 and 17 years old with multiple sclerosis. The DNA for the CDR3 is TGCACCAGCAGTGACAACACAGATACGCAGTATTTT. Its translation: CTSSDNTDTQYF.